The entry below describes one T cell receptor (beta chain). Libraries were prepared by immunoSEQ multiplex PCR; TCRdb keeps only in-frame clonotypes and omits some of them. This sample has some 2,100,000 clones, with approximately 94% found just once. This sample was taken from a study of shared clonotypes between healthy human individuals. This CDR3 has 13 residues. Germline V gives CDR1 MNHEY, CDR2 SMNVEV (reference sequence). Trimming shortened V by 2 bases and J by 5 bases, and 6 bases separated the two germline ends. Naive CD8 cells, CD45RO-negative and positively selected for CCR7, excluded terminally differentiated effector memory CD45RA+ cells.

The chain recombines TRBV27 with TRBJ2-2; D may be TRBD2 (6 bases). Sequences were obtained from naive CD8+ T cells from PBMCs. The receptor was derived from a young man in good health. Some clones in this sample may be carry-over from other donors' samples. CDR3 coding DNA: TGTGCCAGCAGTTTACTAGCGACCGGGGAGCTGTTTTTT. It encodes CASSLLATGELFF.